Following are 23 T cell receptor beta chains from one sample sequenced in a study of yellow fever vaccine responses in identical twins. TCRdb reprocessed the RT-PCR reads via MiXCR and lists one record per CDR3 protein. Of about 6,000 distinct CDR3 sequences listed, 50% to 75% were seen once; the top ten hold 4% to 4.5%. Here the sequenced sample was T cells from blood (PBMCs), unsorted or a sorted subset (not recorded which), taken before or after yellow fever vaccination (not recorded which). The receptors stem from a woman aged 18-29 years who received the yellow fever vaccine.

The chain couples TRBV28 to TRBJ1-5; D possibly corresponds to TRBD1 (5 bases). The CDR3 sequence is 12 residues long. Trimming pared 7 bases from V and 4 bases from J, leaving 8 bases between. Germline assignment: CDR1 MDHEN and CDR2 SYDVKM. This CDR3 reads CASNEGNQPQHF. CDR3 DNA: TGTGCCAGCAATGAGGGGAATCAGCCCCAGCATTTT.

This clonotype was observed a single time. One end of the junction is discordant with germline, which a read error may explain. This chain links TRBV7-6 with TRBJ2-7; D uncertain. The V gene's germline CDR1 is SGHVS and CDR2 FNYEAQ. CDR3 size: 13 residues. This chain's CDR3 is CASSLGYSNEQYF. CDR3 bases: TGTGCCAGCAGCTTGGGGTACTCCAACGAGCAGTACTTC.

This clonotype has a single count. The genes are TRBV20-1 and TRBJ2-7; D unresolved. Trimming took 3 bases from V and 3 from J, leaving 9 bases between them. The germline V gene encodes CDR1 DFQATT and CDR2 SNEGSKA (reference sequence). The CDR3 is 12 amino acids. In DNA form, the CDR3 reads TGCAGTGCTAGCGAGGAACTCTACGAGCAGTACTTC. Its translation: CSASEELYEQYF.

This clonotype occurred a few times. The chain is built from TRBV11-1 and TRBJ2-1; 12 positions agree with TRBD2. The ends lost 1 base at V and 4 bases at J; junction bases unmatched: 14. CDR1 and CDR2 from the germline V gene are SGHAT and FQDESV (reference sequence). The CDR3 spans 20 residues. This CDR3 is CASSLGLAGESPGAYNEQFF. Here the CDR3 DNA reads TGTGCCAGCAGCTTAGGACTAGCGGGAGAGTCCCCGGGTGCGTACAATGAGCAGTTCTTC.

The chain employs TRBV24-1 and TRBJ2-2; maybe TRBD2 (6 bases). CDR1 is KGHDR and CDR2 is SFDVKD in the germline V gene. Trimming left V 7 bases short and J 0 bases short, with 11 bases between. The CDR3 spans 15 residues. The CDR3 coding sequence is TGTGCCACCAGCGCCCGACTAGCGAACACCGGGGAGCTGTTTTTT. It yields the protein CATSARLANTGELFF.

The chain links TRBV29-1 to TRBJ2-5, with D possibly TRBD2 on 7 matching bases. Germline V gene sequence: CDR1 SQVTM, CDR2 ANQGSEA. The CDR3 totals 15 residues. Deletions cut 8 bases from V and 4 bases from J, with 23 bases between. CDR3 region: CSTTQSSGGGETQYF. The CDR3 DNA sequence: TGCAGCACCACACAATCCTCGGGGGGCGGAGAGACCCAGTACTTC.

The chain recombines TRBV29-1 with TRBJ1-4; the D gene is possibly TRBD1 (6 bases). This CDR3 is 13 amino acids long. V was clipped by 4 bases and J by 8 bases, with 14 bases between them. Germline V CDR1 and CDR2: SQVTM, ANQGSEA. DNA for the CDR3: TGCAGCGTTGTTGAGGGGGTGGGCGAAAAACTGTTTTTT. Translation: CSVVEGVGEKLFF.

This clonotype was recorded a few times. CDR3 DNA: TGCAGCGGGGGACAGGGCGACGAGCAGTACTTC. This gives the protein CSGGQGDEQYF. V usage is TRBV29-1 and J usage is TRBJ2-7; TRBD1 agrees at 9 bases. There are 11 residues in the CDR3. J lost 5 bases, V lost 7 bases, and 3 bases had no gene match. Per germline, CDR1 SQVTM and CDR2 ANQGSEA.

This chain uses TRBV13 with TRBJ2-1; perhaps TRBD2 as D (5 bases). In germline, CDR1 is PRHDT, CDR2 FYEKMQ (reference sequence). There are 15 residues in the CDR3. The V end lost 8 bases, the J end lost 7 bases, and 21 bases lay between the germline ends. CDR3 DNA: TGTGCCAGCCGGCTACTAGTAGGGTTTGGGAATGAGCAGTTCTTC. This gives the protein CASRLLVGFGNEQFF.

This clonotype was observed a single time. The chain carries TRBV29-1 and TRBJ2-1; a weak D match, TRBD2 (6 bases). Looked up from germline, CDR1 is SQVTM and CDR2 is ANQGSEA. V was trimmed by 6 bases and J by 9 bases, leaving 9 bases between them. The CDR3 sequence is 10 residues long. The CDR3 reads CSVGRSEQFF. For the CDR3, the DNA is TGCAGCGTGGGGAGGAGTGAGCAGTTCTTC.

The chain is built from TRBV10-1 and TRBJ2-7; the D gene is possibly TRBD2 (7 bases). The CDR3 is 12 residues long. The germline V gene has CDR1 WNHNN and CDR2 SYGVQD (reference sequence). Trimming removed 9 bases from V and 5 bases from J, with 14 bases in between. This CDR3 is CARMGGGHEQYF. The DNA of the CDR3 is TGCGCCAGGATGGGCGGGGGCCACGAGCAGTACTTC.

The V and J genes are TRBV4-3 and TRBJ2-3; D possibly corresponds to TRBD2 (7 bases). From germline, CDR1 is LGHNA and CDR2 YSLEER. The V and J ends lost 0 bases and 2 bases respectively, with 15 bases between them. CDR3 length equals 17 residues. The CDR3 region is CASSQESKAGHTDTQYF. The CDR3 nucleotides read TGCGCCAGCAGCCAAGAGTCGAAAGCGGGACACACAGATACGCAGTATTTT.

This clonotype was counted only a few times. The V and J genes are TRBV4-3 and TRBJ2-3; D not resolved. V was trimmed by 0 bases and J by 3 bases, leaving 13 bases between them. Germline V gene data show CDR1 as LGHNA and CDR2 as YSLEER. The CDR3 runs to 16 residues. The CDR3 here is CASSQDHAGETDTQYF. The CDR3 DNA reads TGCGCCAGCAGCCAAGATCATGCAGGAGAGACAGATACGCAGTATTTT.

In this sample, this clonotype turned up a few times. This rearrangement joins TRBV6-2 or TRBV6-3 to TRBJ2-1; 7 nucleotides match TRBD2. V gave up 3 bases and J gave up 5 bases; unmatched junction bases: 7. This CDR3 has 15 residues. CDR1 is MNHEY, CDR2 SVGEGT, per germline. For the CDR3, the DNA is TGTGCCAGCAGTTATCTAGCGGAACAGAACAATGAGCAGTTCTTC. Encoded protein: CASSYLAEQNNEQFF.

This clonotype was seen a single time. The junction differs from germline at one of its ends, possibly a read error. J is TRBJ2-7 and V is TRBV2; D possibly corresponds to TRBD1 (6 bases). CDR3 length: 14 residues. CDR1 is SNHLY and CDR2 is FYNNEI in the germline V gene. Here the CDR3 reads CASREAGTRVEQYF. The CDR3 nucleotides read TGTGCCAGCAGAGAAGCCGGGACAAGAGTCGAGCAGTACTTC.

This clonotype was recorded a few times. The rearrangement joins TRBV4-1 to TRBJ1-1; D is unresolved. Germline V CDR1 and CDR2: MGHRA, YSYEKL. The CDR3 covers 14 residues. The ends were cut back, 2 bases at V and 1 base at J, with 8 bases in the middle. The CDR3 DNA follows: TGCGCCAGCAGCCAAAGTTACAGGAACACTGAAGCTTTCTTT. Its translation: CASSQSYRNTEAFF.

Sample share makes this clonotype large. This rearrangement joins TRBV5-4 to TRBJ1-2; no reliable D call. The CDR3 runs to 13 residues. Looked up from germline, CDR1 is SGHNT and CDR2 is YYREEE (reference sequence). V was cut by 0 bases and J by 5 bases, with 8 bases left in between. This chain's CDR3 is CASSLGGTYGYTF. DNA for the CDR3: TGTGCCAGCAGCTTGGGGGGTACTTATGGCTACACCTTC.

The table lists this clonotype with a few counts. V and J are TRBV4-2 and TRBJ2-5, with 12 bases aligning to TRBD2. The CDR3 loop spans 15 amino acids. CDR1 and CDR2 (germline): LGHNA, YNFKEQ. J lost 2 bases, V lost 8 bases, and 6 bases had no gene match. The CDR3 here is CASARTSGIQETQYF. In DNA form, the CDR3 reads TGTGCCAGCGCACGGACTAGCGGGATTCAAGAGACCCAGTACTTC.

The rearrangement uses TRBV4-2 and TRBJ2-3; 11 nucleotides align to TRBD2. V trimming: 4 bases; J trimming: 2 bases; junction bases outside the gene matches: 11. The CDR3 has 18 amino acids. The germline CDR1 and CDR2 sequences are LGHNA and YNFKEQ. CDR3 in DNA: TGTGCCAGCAGCCTAATGACTAGCGGGGACCCATACACAGATACGCAGTATTTT. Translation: CASSLMTSGDPYTDTQYF.

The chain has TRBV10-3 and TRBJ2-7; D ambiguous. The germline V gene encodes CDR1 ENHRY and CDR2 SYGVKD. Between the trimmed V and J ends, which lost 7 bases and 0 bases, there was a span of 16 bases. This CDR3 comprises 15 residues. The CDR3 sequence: CAIMSSDPSSYEQYF. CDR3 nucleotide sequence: TGTGCCATCATGAGCAGCGATCCGAGCTCCTACGAGCAGTACTTC.

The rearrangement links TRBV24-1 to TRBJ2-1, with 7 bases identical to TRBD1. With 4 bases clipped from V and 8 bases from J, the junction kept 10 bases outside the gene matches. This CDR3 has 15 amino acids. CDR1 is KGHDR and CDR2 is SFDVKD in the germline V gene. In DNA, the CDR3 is TGTGCCACCAGTGACCCCCGACAGGGTGGCCATGAGCAGTTCTTC. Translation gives CATSDPRQGGHEQFF.

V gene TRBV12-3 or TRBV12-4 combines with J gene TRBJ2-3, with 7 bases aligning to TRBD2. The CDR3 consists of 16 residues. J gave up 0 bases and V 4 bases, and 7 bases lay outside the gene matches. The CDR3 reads CASSSPSGGSTDTQYF. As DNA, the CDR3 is TGTGCCAGCAGTTCCCCTAGCGGAGGGAGCACAGATACGCAGTATTTT.

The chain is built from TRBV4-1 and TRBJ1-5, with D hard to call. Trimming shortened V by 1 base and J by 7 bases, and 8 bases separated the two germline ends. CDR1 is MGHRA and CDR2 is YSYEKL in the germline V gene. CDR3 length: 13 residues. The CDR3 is CASSQGGNQPQHF. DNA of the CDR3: TGCGCCAGCAGCCAAGGTGGGAACCAGCCCCAGCATTTT.